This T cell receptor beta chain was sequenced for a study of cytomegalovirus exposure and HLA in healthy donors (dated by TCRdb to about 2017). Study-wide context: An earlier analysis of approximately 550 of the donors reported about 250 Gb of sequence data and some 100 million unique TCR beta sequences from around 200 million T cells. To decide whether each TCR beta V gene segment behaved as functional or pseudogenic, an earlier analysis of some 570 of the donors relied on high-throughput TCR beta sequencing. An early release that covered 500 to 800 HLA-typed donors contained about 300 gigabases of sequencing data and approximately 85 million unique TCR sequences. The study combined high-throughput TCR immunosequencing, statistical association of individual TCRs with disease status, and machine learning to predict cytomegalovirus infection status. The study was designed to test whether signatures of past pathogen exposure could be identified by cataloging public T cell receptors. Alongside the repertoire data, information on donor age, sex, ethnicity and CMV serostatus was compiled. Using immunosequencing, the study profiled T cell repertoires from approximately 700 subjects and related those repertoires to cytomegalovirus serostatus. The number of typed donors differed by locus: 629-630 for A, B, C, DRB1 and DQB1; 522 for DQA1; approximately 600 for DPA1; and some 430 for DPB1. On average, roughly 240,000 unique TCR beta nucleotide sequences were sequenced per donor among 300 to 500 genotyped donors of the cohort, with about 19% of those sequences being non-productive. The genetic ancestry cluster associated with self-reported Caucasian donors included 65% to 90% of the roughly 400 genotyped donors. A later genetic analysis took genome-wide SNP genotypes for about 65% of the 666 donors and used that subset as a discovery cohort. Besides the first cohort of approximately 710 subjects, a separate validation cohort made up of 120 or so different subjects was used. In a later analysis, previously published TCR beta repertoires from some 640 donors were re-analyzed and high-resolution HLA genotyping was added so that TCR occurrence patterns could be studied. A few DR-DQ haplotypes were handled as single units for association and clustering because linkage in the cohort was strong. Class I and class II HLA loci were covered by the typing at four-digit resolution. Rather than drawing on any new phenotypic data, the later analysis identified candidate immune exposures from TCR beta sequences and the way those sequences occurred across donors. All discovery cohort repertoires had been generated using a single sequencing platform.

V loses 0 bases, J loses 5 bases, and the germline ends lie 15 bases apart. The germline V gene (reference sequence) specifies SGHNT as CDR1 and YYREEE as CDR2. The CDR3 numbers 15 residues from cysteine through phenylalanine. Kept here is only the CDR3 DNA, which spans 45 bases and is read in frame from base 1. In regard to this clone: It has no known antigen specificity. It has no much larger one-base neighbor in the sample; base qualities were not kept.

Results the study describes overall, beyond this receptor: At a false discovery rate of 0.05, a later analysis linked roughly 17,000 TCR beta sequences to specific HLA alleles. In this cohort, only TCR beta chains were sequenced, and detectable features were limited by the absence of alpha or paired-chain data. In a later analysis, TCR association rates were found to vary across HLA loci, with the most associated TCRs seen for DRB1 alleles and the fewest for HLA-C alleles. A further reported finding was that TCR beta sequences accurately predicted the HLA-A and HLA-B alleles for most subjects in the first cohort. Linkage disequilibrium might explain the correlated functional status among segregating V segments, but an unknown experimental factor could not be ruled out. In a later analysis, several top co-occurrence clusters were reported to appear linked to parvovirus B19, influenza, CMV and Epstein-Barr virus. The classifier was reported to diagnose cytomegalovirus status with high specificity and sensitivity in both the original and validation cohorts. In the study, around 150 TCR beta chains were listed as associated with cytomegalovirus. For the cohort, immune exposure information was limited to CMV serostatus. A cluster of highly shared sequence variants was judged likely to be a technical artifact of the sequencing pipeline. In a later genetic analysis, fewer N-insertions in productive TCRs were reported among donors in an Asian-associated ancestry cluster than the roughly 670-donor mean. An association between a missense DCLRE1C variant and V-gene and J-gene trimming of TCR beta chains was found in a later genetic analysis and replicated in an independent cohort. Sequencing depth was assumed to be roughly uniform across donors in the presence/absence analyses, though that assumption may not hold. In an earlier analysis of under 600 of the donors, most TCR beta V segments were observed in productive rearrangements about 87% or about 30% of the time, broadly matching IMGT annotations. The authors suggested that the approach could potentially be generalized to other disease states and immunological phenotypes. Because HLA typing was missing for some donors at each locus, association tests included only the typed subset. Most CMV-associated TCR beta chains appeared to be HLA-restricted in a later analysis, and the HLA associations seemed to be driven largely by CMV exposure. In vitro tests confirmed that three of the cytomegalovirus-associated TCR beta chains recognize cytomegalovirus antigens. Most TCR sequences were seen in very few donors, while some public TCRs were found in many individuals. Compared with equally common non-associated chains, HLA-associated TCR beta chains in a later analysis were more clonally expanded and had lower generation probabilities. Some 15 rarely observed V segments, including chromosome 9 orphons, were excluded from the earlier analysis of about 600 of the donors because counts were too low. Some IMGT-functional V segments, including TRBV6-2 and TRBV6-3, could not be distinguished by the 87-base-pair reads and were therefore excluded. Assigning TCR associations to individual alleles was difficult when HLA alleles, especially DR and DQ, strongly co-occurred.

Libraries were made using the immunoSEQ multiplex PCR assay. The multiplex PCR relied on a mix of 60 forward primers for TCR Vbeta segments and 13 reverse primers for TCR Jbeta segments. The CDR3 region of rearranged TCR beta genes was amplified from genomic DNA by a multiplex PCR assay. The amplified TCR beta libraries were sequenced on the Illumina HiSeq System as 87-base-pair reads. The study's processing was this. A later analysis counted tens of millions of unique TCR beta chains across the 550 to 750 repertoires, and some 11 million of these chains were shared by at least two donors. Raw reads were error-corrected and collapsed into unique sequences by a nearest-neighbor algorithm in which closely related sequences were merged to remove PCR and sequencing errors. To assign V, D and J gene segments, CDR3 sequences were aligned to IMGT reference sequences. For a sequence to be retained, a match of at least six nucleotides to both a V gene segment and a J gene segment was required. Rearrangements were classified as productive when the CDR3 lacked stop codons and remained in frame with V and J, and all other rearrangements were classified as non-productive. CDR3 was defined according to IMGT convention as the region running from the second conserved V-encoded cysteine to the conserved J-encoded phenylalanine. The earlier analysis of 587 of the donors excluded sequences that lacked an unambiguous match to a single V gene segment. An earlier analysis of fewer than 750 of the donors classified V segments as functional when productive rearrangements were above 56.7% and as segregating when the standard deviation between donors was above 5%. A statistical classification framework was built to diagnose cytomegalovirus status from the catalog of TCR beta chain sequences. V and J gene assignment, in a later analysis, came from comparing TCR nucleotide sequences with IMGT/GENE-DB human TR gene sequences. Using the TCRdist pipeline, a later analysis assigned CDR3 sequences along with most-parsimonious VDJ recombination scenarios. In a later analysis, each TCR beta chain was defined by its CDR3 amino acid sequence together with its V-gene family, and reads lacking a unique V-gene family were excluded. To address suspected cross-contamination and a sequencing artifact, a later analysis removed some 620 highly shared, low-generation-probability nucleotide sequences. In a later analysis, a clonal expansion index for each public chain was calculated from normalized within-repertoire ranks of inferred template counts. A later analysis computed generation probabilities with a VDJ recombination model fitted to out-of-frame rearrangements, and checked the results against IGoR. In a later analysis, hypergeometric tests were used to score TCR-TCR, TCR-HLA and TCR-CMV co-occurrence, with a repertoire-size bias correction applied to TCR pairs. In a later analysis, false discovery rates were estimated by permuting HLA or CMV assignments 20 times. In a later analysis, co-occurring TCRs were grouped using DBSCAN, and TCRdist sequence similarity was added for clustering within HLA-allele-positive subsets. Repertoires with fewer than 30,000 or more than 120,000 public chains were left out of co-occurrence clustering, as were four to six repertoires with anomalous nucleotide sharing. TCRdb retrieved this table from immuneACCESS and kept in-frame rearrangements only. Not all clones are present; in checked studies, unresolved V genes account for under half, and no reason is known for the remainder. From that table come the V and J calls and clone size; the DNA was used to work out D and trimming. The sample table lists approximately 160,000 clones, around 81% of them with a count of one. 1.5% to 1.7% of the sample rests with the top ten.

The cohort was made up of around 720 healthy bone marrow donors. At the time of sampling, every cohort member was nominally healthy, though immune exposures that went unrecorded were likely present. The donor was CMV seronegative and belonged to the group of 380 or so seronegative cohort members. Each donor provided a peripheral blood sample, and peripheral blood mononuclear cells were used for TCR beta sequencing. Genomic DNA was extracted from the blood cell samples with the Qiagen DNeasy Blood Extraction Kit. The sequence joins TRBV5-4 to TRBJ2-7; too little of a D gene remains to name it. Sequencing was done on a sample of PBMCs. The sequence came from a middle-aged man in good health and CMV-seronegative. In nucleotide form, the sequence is TGTGCCAGCAGCTTGGTAGGAGCATTCTTAAACGAGCAGTACTTC. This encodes CASSLVGAFLNEQYF.